This T cell receptor (beta chain) came from a study of T cells in Graves' hyperthyroidism and ophthalmopathy. TCR beta CDR3 regions were amplified from RNA. The HTBI primer set served for first-round RT-PCR of the TCR CDR3. TCRdb itself ran the multiplex PCR reads through MiXCR, one entry per CDR3 protein. The data contain around 600,000 distinct CDR3 sequences, about 16% of them singletons. The trim removed 4 bases at V and 0 bases at J, leaving 11 bases unmatched. Germline V gene sequence: CDR1 DFQATT, CDR2 SNEGSKA (reference sequence). The CDR3 sequence is 17 residues long. The receptor was derived from a woman aged 40 to 50 with Graves' ophthalmopathy. This rearrangement joins TRBV20-1 to TRBJ2-2; 7 bases match TRBD1. The sample comprised blood. Here the CDR3 DNA reads TGCAGTGCTACCGCCGTCCGGGACAGCTCGAACACCGGGGAGCTGTTTTTT. It is translated as CSATAVRDSSNTGELFF.